This T cell receptor (beta chain) emerged from a study of Graves' ophthalmopathy and Graves' hyperthyroidism (dated by TCRdb to about 2018). For context, the study as a whole: Stable hyperthyroidism was defined as no progression to ophthalmopathy within 18 months of follow-up. The independent validation cohort included 18 to 20 hyperthyroidism patients plus 17 patients who later progressed from hyperthyroidism to ophthalmopathy. Once sampling was done, hyperthyroidism patients were given methimazole at a starting dose of 30 mg daily, while ophthalmopathy patients were given high-dose intravenous methylprednisolone. To explore V-J signatures that distinguish ophthalmopathy from hyperthyroidism, a discovery set of about a hundred patients was enrolled, made up of approximately 45 with ophthalmopathy and some 56 with stable hyperthyroidism. In total, around 130 blood samples were TCR-sequenced: 43 ophthalmopathy, roughly 77 hyperthyroidism and around 17 hyperthyroidism-to-ophthalmopathy patients. In about 6 hyperthyroidism patients, T-cell repertoires of thyroid tissue and blood were compared. The study used signatures of the TCR beta repertoire to tell Graves' ophthalmopathy apart from Graves' hyperthyroidism and to predict which patients would progress to ophthalmopathy.

As concerns this clonotype: Its antigen has not been determined. No base qualities exist here, and no much larger clone lies one base off it.

Paper-wide results and their limitations: Most expanded thyroid clonotypes with frequency above 0.001 were also detected in blood, suggesting blood repertoires may reflect the thyroid immune response. No statistical method was used to predetermine the sample size, and group allocation was not hidden from the investigators. In validation, the model predicted ophthalmopathy progression with about 71% sensitivity and 72.22% specificity; fewer than 15 predicted patients were CT-confirmed with GO in a median of approximately 6.5 months. The 13-signature model separated ophthalmopathy from stable hyperthyroidism with around 90% sensitivity and 81.08% specificity in cross-validation, and 80%/75% in the test set.

Hyperthyroidism patients were newly diagnosed, were aged 18 to 65 years, and had a disease duration under 2 months. Patients with other autoimmune diseases, uncontrolled infections, pregnancy or lactation were excluded from the study. Diagnosis relied on clinical symptoms, serum thyroxine, TRAb, thyroid ultrasound and orbital computed tomography. Trizol reagent was used to extract the total RNA, and its quality was then checked on an Agilent 2100 Bioanalyzer. TCR beta CDR3 regions were amplified from RNA transcripts for repertoire sequencing. HTBI primers and the Qiagen OneStep RT-PCR kit were used in a first-round RT-PCR, which was followed by a second-round multiplex PCR, size selection and purification. Libraries were sequenced on an Illumina HiSeq2000 using paired-end 100 bp reads. The authors processed their data as follows. SOAPnuke was used for read processing, and reads with adapters, uncalled bases, a mean Phred below 15, or no exact constant-primer or identifier match were discarded. COPE v1.2.5 was used to merge high-quality paired reads. Each unique nucleotide sequence was defined as a clonotype, and clonotypes were aligned to IMGT TRB V, D and J references with MiTCR v1.1. The analysis was limited to V-J combinations with a frequency above 0.0001, which together covered 99.2% of repertoires. A TCR clonal expansion and chaos score per V-J combination was defined as the ratio of F50 clonal expansion to chaos observed in the TCRdist matrix. Welch's t-statistics and random forest were used to narrow the features down to 13 V-J combinations, which were then fed into a naive Bayes classifier. Thyroid-blood repertoire similarity was quantified with the Morisita-Horn index. TCRdb itself trimmed the public reads at Q25 with fastp, ran MiXCR and retained productive beta chains. Merged by CDR3 protein, the rows form single entries marked with the most common genes and DNA. Here the V and J calls rest on TCRdb's processing, not on the authors' analysis. Across this sample there are about 500,000 distinct CDR3 sequences, with less than 40% seen only once. About 4.1% of the sample lies in the top ten.

The germline V gene (reference sequence) supplies CDR1 DFQATT and CDR2 SNEGSKA. The CDR3 numbers 14 residues from cysteine through phenylalanine. The read is trimmed to its CDR3 DNA, 42 bases read in frame from base 1. Sequenced: peripheral blood or thyroid tissue (not recorded which). The chain employs TRBV20-1 and TRBJ2-3; 14 bases in the junction line up with TRBD2. This clonotype originated in an adult man with Graves' hyperthyroidism. The nucleotide sequence reads as follows: TGCAGCGCGACTAGCGGGAGGGTCACAGATACGCAGTATTTT. Its protein is CSATSGRVTDTQYF.